The clone carrying this T cell receptor (beta chain) was counted a few times. Its antigen is not identified. The sample belongs to a study of beta chain features in type 1 diabetes. Across the study: Sorted cell examination encompassed over 90,000,000 cells across all samples.

CD4+ cells of the naive, central memory, regulatory and stem cell-like memory types were sorted via CD45RO/CCR7/CD25/CD127/CD95/CD27. Since all of the isolated RNA was reverse transcribed, expressed TCRB transcripts were what got sequenced. About 3.7 million reads per sample were averaged for naive, central memory and regulatory samples. The data were produced by immunoSEQ multiplex PCR, yet TCRdb's version contains in-frame clones alone and is incomplete. The data show some 360,000 clones, around 10% seen once. V lost 4 bases, J lost 4 bases, and 6 bases stayed unmatched. In germline, CDR1 is WNHNN, CDR2 SYGVQD (reference sequence). This CDR3 has 14 amino acids. General study results and limits: Possibly, sequencing cDNA over-represented cells that had high TCR expression levels. Significant though moderate, a shortening of TCRB CDR3s appeared in all four CD4+ subsets of Type 1 diabetes patients.

The chain couples TRBV10-1 to TRBJ2-5; TRBD2 matches at 7 bases. Source material: central memory CD4+ T cells from blood. The clonotype originates from a man aged 30-40 years with type 1 diabetes. CDR3 loop: CASSGAGVSETQYF. For the CDR3, the DNA is TGCGCCAGCAGTGGGGCGGGAGTGTCAGAGACCCAGTACTTC.